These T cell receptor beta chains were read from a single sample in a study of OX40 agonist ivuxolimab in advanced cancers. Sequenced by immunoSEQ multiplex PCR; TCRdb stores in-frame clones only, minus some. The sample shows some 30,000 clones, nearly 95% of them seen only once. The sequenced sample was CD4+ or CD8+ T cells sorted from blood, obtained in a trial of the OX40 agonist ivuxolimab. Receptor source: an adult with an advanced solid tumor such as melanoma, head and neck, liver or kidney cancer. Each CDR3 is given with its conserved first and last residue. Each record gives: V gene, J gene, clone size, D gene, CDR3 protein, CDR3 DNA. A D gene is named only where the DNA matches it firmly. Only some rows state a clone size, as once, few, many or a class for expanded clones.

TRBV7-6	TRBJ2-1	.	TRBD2	CASSPGLAGVYEQFF	TGTGCCAGCAGCCCTGGACTAGCGGGAGTTTATGAGCAGTTCTTC
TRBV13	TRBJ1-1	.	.	CASSDGSNTEAFF	TGTGCCAGCAGCGACGGATCGAACACTGAAGCTTTCTTT
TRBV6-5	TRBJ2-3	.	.	CASSNRVVDTQYF	TGTGCCAGCAGTAACAGGGTTGTAGATACGCAGTATTTT
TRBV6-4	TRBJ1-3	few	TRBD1	CASSTIQGAWNTIYF	TGTGCCAGCAGTACCATACAGGGGGCGTGGAACACCATATATTTT
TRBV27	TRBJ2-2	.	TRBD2	CASSSALASGGRTGELFF	TGTGCCAGCAGTTCCGCCCTGGCTAGCGGGGGGCGCACCGGGGAGCTGTTTTTT
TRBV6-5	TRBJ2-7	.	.	CASSGGYSYEQYF	TGTGCCAGCAGCGGGGGCTATTCCTACGAGCAGTACTTC
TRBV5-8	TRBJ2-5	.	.	CASSRTYF	TGTGCCAGCAGCCGTACGTACTTC
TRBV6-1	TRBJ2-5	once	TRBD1	CASQDRAAGTQYF	TGTGCCAGCCAAGACAGGGCGGCGGGGACCCAGTACTTC
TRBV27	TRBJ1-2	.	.	CASSLVAEESGYGYTF	TGTGCCAGCAGTTTAGTAGCCGAGGAAAGCGGCTATGGCTACACCTTC
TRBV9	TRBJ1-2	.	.	CASSVDWANYGYTF	TGTGCCAGCAGCGTAGATTGGGCTAACTATGGCTACACCTTC
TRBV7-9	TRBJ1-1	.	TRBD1	CASSLVIRQGASEAFF	TGTGCCAGCAGCTTAGTTATTCGGCAGGGGGCTTCTGAAGCTTTCTTT
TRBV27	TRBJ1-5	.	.	CATGRGSNQPQHF	TGTGCCACGGGACGAGGGAGCAATCAGCCCCAGCATTTT
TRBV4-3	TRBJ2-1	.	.	CASSQDRAPVYNEQFF	TGCGCCAGCAGCCAAGACAGGGCACCCGTCTACAATGAGCAGTTCTTC
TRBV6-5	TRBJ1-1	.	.	CASSTGNSNTEAFF	TGTGCCAGCAGTACAGGAAATTCGAACACTGAAGCTTTCTTT
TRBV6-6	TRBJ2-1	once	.	CASSRQTNEQFF	TGTGCCAGCAGTCGACAGACGAATGAGCAGTTCTTC
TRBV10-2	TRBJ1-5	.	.	CASATVSNQPQHF	TGCGCCAGCGCCACTGTCAGCAATCAGCCCCAGCATTTT
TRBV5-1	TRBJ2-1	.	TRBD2	CASSWTSGTNNEQFF	TGCGCCAGCAGCTGGACCAGCGGGACCAACAATGAGCAGTTCTTC
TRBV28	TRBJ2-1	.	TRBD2	CASRHSGTPNEQFF	TGTGCCAGCAGACATAGCGGGACCCCCAATGAGCAGTTCTTC
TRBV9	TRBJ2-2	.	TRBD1	CASSDRGNGELFF	TGTGCCAGCTCCGACAGGGGTAACGGGGAGCTGTTTTTT
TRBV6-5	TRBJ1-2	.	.	CASSYSMGGVDYGYTF	TGTGCCAGCAGTTACTCGATGGGGGGGGTCGACTATGGCTACACCTTC
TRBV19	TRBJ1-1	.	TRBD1	CASRRGRGVRTEAFF	TGTGCCAGTCGAAGGGGGCGGGGCGTTCGGACTGAAGCTTTCTTT
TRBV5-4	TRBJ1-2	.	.	CASSPPGDAYGYTF	TGTGCCAGCAGCCCCCCCGGGGATGCCTATGGCTACACCTTC
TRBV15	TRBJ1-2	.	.	CATSSGSREGTNYGYTF	TGTGCCACCAGCAGCGGATCTAGGGAGGGAACTAACTATGGCTACACCTTC
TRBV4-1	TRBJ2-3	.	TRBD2	CASSQDSGGALNTQYF	TGCGCCAGCAGCCAAGATAGCGGGGGGGCATTGAATACGCAGTATTTT
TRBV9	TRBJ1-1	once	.	CASSPSGDTEAFF	TGTGCCAGCAGCCCTTCCGGGGACACTGAAGCTTTCTTT
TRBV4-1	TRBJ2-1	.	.	CASSQDLGLGGSEQFF	TGCGCCAGCAGCCAAGATCTTGGGCTAGGGGGTAGTGAGCAGTTCTTC
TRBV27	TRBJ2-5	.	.	CASRGVGDIEETQYF	TGTGCCAGCAGGGGGGTTGGGGACATCGAAGAGACCCAGTACTTC
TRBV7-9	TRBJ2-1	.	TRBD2	CASSLVRTSGDNEQFF	TGTGCCAGCAGCTTAGTGAGGACTAGCGGGGACAATGAGCAGTTCTTC
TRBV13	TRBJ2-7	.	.	CASSVTGEYYEQYF	TGTGCCAGCAGCGTGACAGGAGAGTACTACGAGCAGTACTTC
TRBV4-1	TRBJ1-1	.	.	CASSHEQGRTEAFF	TGCGCCAGCAGCCATGAACAGGGAAGAACTGAAGCTTTCTTT
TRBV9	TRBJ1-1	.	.	CASSGTSAWAFF	TGTGCCAGCAGCGGGACATCGGCGTGGGCTTTCTTT
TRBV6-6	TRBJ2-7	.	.	CASSPNEDWSSYEQYF	TGTGCCAGCAGTCCGAATGAAGACTGGAGCTCCTACGAGCAGTACTTC
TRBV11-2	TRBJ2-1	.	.	CASSNRTATYNEQFF	TGTGCCAGCAGCAACCGGACCGCGACCTACAATGAGCAGTTCTTC
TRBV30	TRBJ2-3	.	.	CAWAPGITSTDTQYF	TGTGCCTGGGCACCCGGGATAACTAGCACAGATACGCAGTATTTT
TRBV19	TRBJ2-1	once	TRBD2	CASSIMGGSLYNEQFF	TGTGCCAGTAGTATAATGGGCGGGAGTTTATACAATGAGCAGTTCTTC
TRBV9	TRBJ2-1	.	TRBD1	CASSARRGLDSYNEQFF	TGTGCCAGCAGCGCCCGCAGGGGGCTCGACTCCTACAATGAGCAGTTCTTC
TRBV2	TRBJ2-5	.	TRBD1	CASSGGQVPQETQYF	TGTGCCAGCAGTGGCGGACAGGTCCCCCAAGAGACCCAGTACTTC
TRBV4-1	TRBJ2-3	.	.	CASSLNLQDTDTQYF	TGCGCCAGCAGCCTAAATCTACAGGACACAGATACGCAGTATTTT
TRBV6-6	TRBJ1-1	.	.	CASSYSTVNTEAFF	TGTGCCAGCAGTTACTCGACCGTAAACACTGAAGCTTTCTTT
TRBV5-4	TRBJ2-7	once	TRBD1	CASSWGQGGEQYF	TGTGCCAGCAGCTGGGGACAGGGGGGTGAGCAGTACTTC